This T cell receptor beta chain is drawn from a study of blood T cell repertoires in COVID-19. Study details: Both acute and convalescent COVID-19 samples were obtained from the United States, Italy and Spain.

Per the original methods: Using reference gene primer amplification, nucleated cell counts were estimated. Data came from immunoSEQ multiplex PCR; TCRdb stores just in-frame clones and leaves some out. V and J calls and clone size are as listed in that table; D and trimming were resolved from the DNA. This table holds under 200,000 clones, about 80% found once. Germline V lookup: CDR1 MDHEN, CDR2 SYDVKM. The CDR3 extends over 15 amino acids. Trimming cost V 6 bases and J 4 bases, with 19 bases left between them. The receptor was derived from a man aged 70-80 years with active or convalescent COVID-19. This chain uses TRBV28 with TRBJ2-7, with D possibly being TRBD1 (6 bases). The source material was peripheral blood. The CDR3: CASRTGTSTEYEQYF. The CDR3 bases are TGTGCCAGCAGGACCGGGACAAGCACCGAGTACGAGCAGTACTTC.